The entry below describes one T cell receptor (beta chain). Its antigen has not been determined. Per-base qualities were not stored, and no clone one base away is much larger. This sample was included in a study of blood T cell repertoires in COVID-19 (dated by TCRdb to the early 2020s). Broadly, across the study: Samples covering the acute and convalescent phases of COVID-19 were provided by collaborators in the United States, Italy and Spain. Deeply sampled blood TCRbeta repertoires from subjects exposed to, actively infected with, or recovered from COVID-19 were included in the dataset. Where available, HLA class I and class II types were taken from metadata supplied by the sample provider and were not determined by assay-based typing. Samples came from the ongoing ImmuneRACE study (first 160 participants) plus 1,254 subjects from 6 global collaborators. Nearly every sample came with metadata listing a de-identified subject ID, COVID-19 status, age in years and sex. The repertoires were released in a freely available public database meant as a resource for research on the immune response to SARS-CoV-2. The material from the prospective study consisted of cDNA or gDNA derived from T cells, B-cell-depleted T cells, or PBMCs.

TCRbeta CDR3 regions were amplified from genomic DNA by means of the immunoSEQ Assay, a bias-controlled multiplex PCR. Per the original workflow: Nucleated cell counts per sample were estimated from amplification of reference gene primers within the assay. To quantify the absolute abundance of each unique TCRbeta CDR3 rearrangement, sequence reads were collapsed and filtered. For each sample, productive Simpson clonality was calculated by taking the square root of Simpson's diversity index across productive rearrangements. TCRdb limited this immuneACCESS table to in-frame rearrangements with V and J called. A share of clones is missing; checked studies link under half to unresolved V genes, and the rest is unexplained. V and J calls and clone size are given by that table; D and trimming were obtained from the DNA. This sample is represented by more than 95,000 clones; roughly nine tenths of them were singletons. The biggest ten clones account for under 6.5% of the sample.

Collaborating institutions collected whole blood in K2EDTA tubes following their own protocols. For TCRbeta analysis, collaborators shipped samples as frozen whole blood, isolated PBMCs, or DNA extracted from either of those sample types. The CDR3 goes from the cysteine to the phenylalanine over 14 residues. Only the CDR3 region is kept as DNA, spanning 42 bases read in frame from base 1. A distance of 10 bases separates the germline ends of V and J, which lose 2 bases and 2 bases respectively. From a lookup of the germline V gene, CDR1 and CDR2 are SGDLS and YYNGEE. The research as a whole found: The amount of clinical and demographic metadata varied by source and participant and was provided uncurated.

The sample comprised peripheral blood. The TCR sequence derives from a human donor in a cohort sampled during active COVID-19. The rearrangement combines TRBV9 with TRBJ2-5; TRBD2 is a possible D gene, resting on 6 matching bases. The CDR3 corresponds to CASSVRDLQETQYF. The nucleotide sequence reads TGTGCCAGCAGCGTGCGGGATCTACAAGAGACCCAGTACTTC.